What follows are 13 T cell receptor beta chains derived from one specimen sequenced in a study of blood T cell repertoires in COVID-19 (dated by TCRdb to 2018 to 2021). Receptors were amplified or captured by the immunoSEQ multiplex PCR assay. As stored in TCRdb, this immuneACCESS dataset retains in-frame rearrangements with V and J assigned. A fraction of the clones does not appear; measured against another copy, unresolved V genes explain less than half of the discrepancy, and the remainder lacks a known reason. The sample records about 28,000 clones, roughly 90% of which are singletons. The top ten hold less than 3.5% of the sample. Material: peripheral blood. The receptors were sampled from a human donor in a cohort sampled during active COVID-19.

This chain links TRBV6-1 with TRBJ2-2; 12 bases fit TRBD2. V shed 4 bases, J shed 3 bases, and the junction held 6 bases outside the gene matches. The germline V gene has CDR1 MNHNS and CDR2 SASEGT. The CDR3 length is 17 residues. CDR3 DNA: TGTGCCAGCAGTGCTACTAGCGGGGGGAGGTACACCGGGGAGCTGTTTTTT. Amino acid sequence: CASSATSGGRYTGELFF.

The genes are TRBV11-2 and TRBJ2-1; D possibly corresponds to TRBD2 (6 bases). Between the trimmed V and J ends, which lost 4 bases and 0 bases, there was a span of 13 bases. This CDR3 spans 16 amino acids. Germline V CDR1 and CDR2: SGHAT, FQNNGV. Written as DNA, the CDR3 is TGTGCCAGCAGCTCGGGCGGGGAGAGCTCCTACAATGAGCAGTTCTTC. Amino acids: CASSSGGESSYNEQFF.

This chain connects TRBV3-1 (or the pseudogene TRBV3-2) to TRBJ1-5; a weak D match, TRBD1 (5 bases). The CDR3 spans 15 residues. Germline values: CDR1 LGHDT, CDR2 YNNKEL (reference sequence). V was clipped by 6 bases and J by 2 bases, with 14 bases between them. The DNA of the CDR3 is TGTGCCAGCAGTCGGACATTTGGGGGCAATCAGCCCCAGCATTTT. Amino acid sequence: CASSRTFGGNQPQHF.

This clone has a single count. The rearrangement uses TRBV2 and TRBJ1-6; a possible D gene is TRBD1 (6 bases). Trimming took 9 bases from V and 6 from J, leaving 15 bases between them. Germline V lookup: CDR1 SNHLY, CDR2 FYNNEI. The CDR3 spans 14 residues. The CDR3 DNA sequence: TGTGCCAGTGGCTCTCGGGGGGCTAATTCACCCCTCCACTTT. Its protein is CASGSRGANSPLHF.

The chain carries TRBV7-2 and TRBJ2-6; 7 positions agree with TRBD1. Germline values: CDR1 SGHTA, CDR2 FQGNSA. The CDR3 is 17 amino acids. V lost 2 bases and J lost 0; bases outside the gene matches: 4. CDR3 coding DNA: TGTGCCAGCAGCTTAATGGGACAGCGCTCTGGGGCCAACGTCCTGACTTTC. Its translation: CASSLMGQRSGANVLTF. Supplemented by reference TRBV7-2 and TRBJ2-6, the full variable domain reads GAGVSQSPSNKVTEKGKDVELRCDPISGHTALYWYRQSLGQGLEFLIYFQGNSAPDKSGLPSDRFSAERTGGSVSTLTIQRTQQEDSAVYLCASSLMGQRSGANVLTFGAGSRLTVL.

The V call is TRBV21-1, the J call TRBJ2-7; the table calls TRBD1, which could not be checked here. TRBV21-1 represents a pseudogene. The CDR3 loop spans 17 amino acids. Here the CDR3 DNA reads TGTGCCAGCAGCAATACACACCCCCGGACAGCCTCCTACGAGCAGTACTTC. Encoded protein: CASSNTHPRTASYEQYF.

CDR3: CASRADRAGPGELFF. The CDR3 nucleotides are TGTGCCAGCAGGGCGGACAGGGCGGGCCCCGGGGAGCTGTTTTTT. The chain uses TRBV2 and TRBJ2-2, with 8 bases fitting TRBD1. J lost 6 bases, V lost 6 bases, and 9 bases had no gene match. Germline V gives CDR1 SNHLY, CDR2 FYNNEI. This CDR3 region has 15 residues. Together with reference TRBV2 and TRBJ2-2, the CDR3 gives the full variable domain: EPEVTQTPSHQVTQMGQEVILRCVPISNHLYFYWYRQILGQKVEFLVSFYNNEISEKSEIFDDQFSVERPDGSNFTLKIRSTKLEDSAMYFCASRADRAGPGELFFGEGSRLTVL.

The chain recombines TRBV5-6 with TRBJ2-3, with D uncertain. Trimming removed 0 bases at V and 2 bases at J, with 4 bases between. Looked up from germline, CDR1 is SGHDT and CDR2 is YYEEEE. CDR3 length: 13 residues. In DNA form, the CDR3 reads TGTGCCAGCAGCTTGGCTTCCACAGATACGCAGTATTTT. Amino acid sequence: CASSLASTDTQYF.

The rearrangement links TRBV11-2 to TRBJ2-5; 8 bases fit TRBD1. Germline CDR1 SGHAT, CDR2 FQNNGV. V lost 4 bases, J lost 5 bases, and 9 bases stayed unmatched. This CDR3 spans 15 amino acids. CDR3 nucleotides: TGTGCCAGCAGCTCTTGGGTTCAGGGGGCCGAGACCCAGTACTTC. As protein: CASSSWVQGAETQYF.

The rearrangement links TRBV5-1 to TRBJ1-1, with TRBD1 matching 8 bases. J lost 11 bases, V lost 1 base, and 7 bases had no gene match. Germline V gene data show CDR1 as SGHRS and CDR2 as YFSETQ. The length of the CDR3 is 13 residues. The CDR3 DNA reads TGCGCCAGCAGCTTGTCTGCAGGGGGCAACGCTTTCTTT. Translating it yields CASSLSAGGNAFF.

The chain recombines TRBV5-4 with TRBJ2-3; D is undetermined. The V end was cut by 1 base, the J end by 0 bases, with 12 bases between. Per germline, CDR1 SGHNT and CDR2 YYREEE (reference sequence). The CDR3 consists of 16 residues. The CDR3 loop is CASSLSSDISTDTQYF. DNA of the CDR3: TGTGCCAGCAGCTTGAGCAGTGACATTAGCACAGATACGCAGTATTTT.

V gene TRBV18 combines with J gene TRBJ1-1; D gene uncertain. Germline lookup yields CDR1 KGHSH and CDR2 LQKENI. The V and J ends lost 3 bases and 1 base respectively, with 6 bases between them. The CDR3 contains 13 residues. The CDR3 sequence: CASSPQANTEAFF. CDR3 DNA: TGTGCCAGCTCACCGCAGGCGAACACTGAAGCTTTCTTT.

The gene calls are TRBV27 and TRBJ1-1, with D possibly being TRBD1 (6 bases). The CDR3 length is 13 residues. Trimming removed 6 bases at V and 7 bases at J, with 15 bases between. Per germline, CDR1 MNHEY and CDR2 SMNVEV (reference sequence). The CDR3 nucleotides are TGTGCCAGCAGCGTCATGACAGGACTTGAAGCTTTCTTT. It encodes CASSVMTGLEAFF.